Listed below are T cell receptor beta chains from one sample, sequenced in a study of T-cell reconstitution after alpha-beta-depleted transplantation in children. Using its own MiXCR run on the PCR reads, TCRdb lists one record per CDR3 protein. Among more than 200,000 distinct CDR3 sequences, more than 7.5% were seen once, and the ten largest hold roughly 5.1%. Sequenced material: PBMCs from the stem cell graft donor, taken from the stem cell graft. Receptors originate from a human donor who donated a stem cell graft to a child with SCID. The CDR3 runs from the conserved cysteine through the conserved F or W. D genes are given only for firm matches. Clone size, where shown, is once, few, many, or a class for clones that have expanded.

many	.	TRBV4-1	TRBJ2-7	TGCGCCAGCAGCCAAGTTCTGGGACACCTCTACGAGCAGTACTTC	CASSQVLGHLYEQYF
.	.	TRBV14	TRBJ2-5	TGTGCCAGCAGCCAAGGGCGGCAGCAGGTGGAGACCCAGTACTTC	CASSQGRQQVETQYF
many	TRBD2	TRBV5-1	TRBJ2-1	TGCGCCAGCAGCTTGCAAGCGGGGGCGATCTACAATGAGCAGTTCTTC	CASSLQAGAIYNEQFF
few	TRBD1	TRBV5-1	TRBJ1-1	TGCGCCAGCGGGACAGCCGGGAACACTGAAGCTTTCTTT	CASGTAGNTEAFF
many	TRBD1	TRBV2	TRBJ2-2	TGTGCCAGCGATGACAGGGGTAGGACCGGGGAGCTGTTTTTT	CASDDRGRTGELFF
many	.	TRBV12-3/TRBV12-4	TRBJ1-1	TGTGCCAGCAGCCCAGAGATTTACACTGAAGCTTTCTTT	CASSPEIYTEAFF
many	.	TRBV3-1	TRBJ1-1	TGTGCCAGCAGCCTCTCGGGGACACGGAACACTGAAGCTTTCTTT	CASSLSGTRNTEAFF
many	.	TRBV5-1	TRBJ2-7	TGCGCCAGCAGCTTGACCCTAGGGGATTACGAGCAGTACTTC	CASSLTLGDYEQYF
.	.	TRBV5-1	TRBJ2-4	TGCGCCAGCAGCTTGACGACAGATCCAGACATTCAGCACTTC	CASSLTTDPDIQHF
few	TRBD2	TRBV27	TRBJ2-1	TGTGCCAGCAGTCGCAACGGGGGGGGCGATGAGCAGTTCTTC	CASSRNGGGDEQFF
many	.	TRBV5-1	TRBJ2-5	TGCGCCAGCAGTCCTATGGAGACCGGCCAAGAGACCCAGTACTTC	CASSPMETGQETQYF
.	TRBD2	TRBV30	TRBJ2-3	TGTGCCTGGAGTTACGGGGGGGGCACAGATACGCAGTATTTT	CAWSYGGGTDTQYF
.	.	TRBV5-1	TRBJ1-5	TGCGCCAGCAGCTTGGATACCGGACCGGGGCCCCAGCATTTT	CASSLDTGPGPQHF
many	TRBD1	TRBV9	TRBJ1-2	TGTGCCAGCAGCGTCGGGGACAGCTATGGCTACACCTTC	CASSVGDSYGYTF
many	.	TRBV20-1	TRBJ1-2	TGCAGTGCTAGCTCCGGGGCGGATGGCTACACCTTC	CSASSGADGYTF
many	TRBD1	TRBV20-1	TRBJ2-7	TGCAGTGCTGCCGGGACAGGGCACTACGAGCAGTACTTC	CSAAGTGHYEQYF
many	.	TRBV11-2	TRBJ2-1	TGTGCCAGCAGCTCGATCACAGGGGCGGGATACAATGAGCAGTTCTTC	CASSSITGAGYNEQFF
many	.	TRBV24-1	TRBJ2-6	TGTGCCACCAGTGACTCCGGCGTAGGGCGTGCAGGGGCCAACGTCCTGACTTTC	CATSDSGVGRAGANVLTF
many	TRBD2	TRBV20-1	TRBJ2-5	TGCAGTGCTAGTCTCCCTAGCGGGGGGTTCCAAGAGACCCAGTACTTC	CSASLPSGGFQETQYF
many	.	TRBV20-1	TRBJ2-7	TGCAGTGCTAGTGGTTCTGCGGGGCCTCGTGGGCAGTACTTC	CSASGSAGPRGQYF